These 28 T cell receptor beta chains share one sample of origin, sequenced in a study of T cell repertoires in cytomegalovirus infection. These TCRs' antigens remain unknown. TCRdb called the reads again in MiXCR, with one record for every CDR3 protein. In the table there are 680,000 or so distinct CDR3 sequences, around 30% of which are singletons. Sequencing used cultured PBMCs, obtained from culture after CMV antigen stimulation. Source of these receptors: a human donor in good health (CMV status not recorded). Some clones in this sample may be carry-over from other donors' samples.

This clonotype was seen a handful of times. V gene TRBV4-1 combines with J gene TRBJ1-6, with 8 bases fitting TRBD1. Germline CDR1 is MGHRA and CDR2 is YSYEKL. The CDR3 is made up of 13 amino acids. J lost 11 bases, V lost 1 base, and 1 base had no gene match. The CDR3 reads CASSQGRGPPLHF. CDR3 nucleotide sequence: TGCGCCAGCAGCCAAGGCAGGGGGCCACCCCTCCACTTT.

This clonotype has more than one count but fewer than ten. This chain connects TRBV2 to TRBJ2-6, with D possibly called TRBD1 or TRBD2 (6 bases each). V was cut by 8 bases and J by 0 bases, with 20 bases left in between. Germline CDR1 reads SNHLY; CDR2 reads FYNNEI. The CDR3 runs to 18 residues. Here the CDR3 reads CASGGGVPKDSGANVLTF. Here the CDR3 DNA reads TGTGCCAGCGGGGGCGGGGTCCCGAAAGACTCTGGGGCCAACGTCCTGACTTTC.

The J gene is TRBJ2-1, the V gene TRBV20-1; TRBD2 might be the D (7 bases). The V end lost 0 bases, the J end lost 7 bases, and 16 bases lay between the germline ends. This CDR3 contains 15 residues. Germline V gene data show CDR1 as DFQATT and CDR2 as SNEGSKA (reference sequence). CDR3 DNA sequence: TGCAGTGCTAGAGACAGGGGAGGGGTTCTTAATGAGCAGTTCTTC. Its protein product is CSARDRGGVLNEQFF.

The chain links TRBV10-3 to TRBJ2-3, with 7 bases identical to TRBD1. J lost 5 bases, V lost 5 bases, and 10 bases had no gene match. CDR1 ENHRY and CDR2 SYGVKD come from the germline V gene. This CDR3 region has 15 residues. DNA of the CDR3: TGTGCCATCAGTCCCGACAGGGACGGTGTAGATACGCAGTATTTT. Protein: CAISPDRDGVDTQYF.

In nucleotides, the CDR3 is TGTGCCAGTAGTTCGATGGGGGGGAGCCTTAATTCACCCCTCCACTTT. Residues: CASSSMGGSLNSPLHF. The chain carries TRBV19 and TRBJ1-6, with D possibly being TRBD1 (5 bases). The germline V and J ends were trimmed by 5 bases and 6 bases, with 17 bases remaining between them. This CDR3 spans 16 amino acids. Germline CDR1 reads LNHDA; CDR2 reads SQIVND (reference sequence). Looking up the rest from reference TRBV19 and TRBJ1-6 gives the full variable domain: DGGITQSPKYLFRKEGQNVTLSCEQNLNHDAMYWYRQDPGQGLRLIYYSQIVNDFQKGDIAEGYSVSREKKESFPLTVTSAQKNPTAFYLCASSSMGGSLNSPLHFGNGTRLTVT.

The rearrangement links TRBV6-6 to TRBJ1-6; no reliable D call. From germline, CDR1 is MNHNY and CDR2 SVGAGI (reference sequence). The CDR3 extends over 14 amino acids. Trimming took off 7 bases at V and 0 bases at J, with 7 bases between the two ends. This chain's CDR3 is CASTGSSYNSPLHF. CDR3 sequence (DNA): TGTGCCAGCACGGGGAGCTCCTATAATTCACCCCTCCACTTT.

CDR3 region: CASTLNDVGGYTF. The CDR3 DNA is TGTGCCAGCACCCTAAATGATGTAGGTGGCTACACCTTC. This chain connects TRBV7-4 to TRBJ1-2; D gene ambiguous. The CDR3 extends over 13 amino acids. Trimming removed 7 bases at V and 7 bases at J, with 16 bases between. Germline assignment: CDR1 SGHVT and CDR2 SQSDAQ.

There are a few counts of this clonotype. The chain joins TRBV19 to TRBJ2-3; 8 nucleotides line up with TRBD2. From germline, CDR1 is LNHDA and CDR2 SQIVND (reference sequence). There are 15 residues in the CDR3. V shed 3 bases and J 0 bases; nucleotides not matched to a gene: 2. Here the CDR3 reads CASSIAGGSTDTQYF. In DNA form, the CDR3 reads TGTGCCAGTAGTATTGCGGGGGGCAGCACAGATACGCAGTATTTT.

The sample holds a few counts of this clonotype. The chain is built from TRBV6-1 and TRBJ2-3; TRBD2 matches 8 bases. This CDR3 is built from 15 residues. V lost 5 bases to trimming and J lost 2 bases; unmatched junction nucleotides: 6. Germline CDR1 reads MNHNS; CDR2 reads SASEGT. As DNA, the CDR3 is TGTGCCAGCAGTCAAAGCGGGAGAGACACAGATACGCAGTATTTT. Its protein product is CASSQSGRDTDTQYF.

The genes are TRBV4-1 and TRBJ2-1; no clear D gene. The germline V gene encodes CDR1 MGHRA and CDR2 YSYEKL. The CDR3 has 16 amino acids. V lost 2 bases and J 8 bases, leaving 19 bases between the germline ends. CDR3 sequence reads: CASSQWSSRRGDEQFF. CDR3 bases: TGCGCCAGCAGCCAATGGTCCTCCAGACGCGGCGATGAGCAGTTCTTC.

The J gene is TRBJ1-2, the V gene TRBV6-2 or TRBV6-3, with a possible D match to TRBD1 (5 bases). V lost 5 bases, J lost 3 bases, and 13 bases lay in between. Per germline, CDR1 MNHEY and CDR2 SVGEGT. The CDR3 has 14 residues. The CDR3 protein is CASSGTGRYYGYTF. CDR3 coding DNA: TGTGCCAGCAGTGGGACGGGAAGATACTATGGCTACACCTTC.

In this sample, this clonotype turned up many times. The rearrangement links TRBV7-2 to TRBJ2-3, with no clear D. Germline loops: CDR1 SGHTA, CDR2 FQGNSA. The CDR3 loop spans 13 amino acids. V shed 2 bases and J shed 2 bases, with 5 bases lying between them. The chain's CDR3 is CASSLIATDTQYF. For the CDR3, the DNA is TGTGCCAGCAGCTTAATCGCCACAGATACGCAGTATTTT.

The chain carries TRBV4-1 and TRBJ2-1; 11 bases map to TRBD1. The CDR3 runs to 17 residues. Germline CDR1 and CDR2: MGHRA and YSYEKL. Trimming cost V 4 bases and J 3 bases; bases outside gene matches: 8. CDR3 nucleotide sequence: TGCGCCAGCAGCCCCCGGGACAGGGGGTCTATCTACAATGAGCAGTTCTTC. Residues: CASSPRDRGSIYNEQFF.

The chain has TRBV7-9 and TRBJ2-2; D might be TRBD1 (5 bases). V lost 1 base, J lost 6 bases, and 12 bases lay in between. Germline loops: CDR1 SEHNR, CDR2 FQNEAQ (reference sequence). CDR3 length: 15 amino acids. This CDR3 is CASSLGSGQSGELFF. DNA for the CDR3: TGTGCCAGCAGCTTAGGGAGTGGACAATCCGGGGAGCTGTTTTTT. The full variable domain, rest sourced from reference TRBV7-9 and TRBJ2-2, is DTGVSQNPRHKITKRGQNVTFRCDPISEHNRLYWYRQTLGQGPEFLTYFQNEAQLEKSRLLSDRFSAERPKGSFSTLEIQRTEQGDSAMYLCASSLGSGQSGELFFGEGSRLTVL.

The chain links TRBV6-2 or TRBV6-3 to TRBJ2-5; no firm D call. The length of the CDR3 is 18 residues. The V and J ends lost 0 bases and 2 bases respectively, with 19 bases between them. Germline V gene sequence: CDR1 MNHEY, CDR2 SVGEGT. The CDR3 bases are TGTGCCAGCAGTTACTCGGTGGTCCGAAGTGGTAGACAAGAGACCCAGTACTTC. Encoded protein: CASSYSVVRSGRQETQYF.

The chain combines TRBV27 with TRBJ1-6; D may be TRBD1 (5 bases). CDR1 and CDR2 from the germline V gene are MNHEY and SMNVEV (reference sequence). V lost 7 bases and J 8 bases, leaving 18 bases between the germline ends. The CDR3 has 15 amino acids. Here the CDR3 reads CASTRRGFRDSPLHF. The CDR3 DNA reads TGTGCCAGCACCCGGAGGGGTTTTCGGGATTCACCCCTCCACTTT.

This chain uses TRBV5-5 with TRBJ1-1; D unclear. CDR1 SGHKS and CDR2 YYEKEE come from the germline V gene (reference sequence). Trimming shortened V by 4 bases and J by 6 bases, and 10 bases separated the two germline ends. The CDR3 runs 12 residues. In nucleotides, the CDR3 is TGTGCCAGCAGCCCTGGACGGGCTGAAGCTTTCTTT. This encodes CASSPGRAEAFF.

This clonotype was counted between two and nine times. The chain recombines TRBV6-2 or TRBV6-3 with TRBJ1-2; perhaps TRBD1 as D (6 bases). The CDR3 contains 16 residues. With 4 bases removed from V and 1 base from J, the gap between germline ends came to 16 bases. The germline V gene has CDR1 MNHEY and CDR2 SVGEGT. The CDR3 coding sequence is TGTGCCAGCAGTTGGGGACCGGGACAAAGTAACTATGGCTACACCTTC. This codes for CASSWGPGQSNYGYTF.

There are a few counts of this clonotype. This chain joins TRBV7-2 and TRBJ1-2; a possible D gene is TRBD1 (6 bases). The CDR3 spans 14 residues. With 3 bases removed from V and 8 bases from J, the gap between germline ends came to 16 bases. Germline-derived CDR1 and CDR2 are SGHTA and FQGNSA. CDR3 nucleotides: TGTGCCAGCAGCTTCGATACAGGGATAGGAGGCTACACCTTC. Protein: CASSFDTGIGGYTF.

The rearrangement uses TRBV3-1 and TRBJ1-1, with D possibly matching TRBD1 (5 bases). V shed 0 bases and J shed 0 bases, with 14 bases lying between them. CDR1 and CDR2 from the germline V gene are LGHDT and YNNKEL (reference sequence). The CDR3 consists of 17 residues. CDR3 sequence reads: CASSQEGPRLMNTEAFF. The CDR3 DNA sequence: TGTGCCAGCAGCCAAGAGGGACCAAGACTAATGAACACTGAAGCTTTCTTT.

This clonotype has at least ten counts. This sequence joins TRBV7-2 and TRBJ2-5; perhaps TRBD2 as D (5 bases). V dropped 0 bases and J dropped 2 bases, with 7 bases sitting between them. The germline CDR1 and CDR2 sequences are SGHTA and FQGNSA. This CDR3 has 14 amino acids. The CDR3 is CASSLASGQETQYF. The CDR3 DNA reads TGTGCCAGCAGCTTAGCGTCGGGACAAGAGACCCAGTACTTC.

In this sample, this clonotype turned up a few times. The CDR3 DNA follows: TGTGCCAGCAGTCCCAGCGGGTCTGGGCGCACTGAAGCTTTCTTT. Protein product: CASSPSGSGRTEAFF. The rearrangement uses TRBV28 and TRBJ1-1; D uncertain. Germline V gives CDR1 MDHEN, CDR2 SYDVKM. V was shortened by 5 bases and J by 4 bases, with 17 bases between the two germline ends. The CDR3 sequence is 15 residues long.

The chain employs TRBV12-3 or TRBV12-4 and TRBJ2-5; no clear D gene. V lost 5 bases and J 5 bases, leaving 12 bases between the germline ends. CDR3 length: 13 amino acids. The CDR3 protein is CASSPFGVETQYF. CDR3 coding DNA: TGTGCCAGCAGTCCCTTTGGGGTCGAGACCCAGTACTTC.

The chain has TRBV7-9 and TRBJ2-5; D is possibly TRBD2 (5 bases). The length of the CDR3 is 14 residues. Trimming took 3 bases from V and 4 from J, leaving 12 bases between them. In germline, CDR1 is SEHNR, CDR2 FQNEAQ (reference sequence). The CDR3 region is CASSFKEARETQYF. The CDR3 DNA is TGTGCCAGCAGCTTTAAGGAGGCGAGAGAGACCCAGTACTTC.

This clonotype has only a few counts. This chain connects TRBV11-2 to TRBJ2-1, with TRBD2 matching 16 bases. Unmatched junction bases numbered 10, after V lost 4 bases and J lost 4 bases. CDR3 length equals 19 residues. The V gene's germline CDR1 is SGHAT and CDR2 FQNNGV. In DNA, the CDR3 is TGTGCCAGCAGCTCGCTATCCGGGACTAGCGGGAGGGGGTACAATGAGCAGTTCTTC. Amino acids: CASSSLSGTSGRGYNEQFF.

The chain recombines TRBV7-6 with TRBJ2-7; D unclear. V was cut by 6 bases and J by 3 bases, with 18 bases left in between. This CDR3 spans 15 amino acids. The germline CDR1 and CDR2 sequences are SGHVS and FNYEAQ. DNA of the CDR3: TGTGCCAGCAGGCCGCTAGGCCGACCAAACTACGAGCAGTACTTC. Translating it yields CASRPLGRPNYEQYF.

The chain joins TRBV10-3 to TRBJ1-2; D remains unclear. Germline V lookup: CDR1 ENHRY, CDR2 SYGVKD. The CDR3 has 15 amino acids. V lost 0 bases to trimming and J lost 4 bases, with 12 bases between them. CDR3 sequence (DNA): TGTGCCATCAGTGAGTCGGACGGAGGTGGCTATGGCTACACCTTC. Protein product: CAISESDGGGYGYTF.

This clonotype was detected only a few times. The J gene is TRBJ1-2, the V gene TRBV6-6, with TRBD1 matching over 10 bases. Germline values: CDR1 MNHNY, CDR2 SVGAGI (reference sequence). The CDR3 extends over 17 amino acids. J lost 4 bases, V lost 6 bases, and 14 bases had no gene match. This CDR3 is CASRTGQGGLFGYGYTF. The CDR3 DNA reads TGTGCCAGCAGGACAGGACAGGGGGGGCTTTTTGGCTATGGCTACACCTTC.